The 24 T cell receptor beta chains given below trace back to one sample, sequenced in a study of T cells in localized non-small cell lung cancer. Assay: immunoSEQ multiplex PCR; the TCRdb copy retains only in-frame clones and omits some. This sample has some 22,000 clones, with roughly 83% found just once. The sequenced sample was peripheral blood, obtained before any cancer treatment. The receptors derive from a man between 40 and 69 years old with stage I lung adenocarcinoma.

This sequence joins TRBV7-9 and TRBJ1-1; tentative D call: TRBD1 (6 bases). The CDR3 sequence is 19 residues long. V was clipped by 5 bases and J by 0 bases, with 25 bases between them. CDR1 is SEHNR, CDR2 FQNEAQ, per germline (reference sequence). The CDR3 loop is CASSPLGAPGWDMNTEAFF. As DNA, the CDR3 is TGTGCCAGCAGCCCGCTGGGGGCCCCCGGTTGGGACATGAACACTGAAGCTTTCTTT.

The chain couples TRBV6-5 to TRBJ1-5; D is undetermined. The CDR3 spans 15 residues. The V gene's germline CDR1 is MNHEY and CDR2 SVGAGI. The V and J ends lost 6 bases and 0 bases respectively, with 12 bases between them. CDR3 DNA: TGTGCCAGCAGGTACAGCTTAAATAGCAATCAGCCCCAGCATTTT. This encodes CASRYSLNSNQPQHF.

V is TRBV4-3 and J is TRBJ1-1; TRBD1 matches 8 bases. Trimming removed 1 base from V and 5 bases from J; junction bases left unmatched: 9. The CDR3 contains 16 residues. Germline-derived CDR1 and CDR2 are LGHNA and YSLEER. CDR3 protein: CASSQGYRGDGTEAFF. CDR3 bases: TGCGCCAGCAGCCAAGGTTACAGGGGGGATGGGACTGAAGCTTTCTTT.

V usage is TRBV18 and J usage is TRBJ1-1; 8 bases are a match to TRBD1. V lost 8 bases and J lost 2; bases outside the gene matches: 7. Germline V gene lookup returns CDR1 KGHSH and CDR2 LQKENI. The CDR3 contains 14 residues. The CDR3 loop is CASRQGQANTEAFF. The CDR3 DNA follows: TGTGCCAGCCGACAGGGACAGGCCAACACTGAAGCTTTCTTT.

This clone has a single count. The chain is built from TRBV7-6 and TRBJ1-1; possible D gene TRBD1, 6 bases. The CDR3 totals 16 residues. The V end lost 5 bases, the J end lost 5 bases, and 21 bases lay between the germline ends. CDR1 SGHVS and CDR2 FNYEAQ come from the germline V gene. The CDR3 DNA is TGTGCCAGCAGCGAATCCAGCCAAGGAGGGGGAACTGAAGCTTTCTTT. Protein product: CASSESSQGGGTEAFF.

For the CDR3, the DNA is TGTGCCAGTAGTGTAGTAACAGGGGCGGGACATGAGCAGTTCTTC. Translated: CASSVVTGAGHEQFF. The V call is TRBV19, the J call TRBJ2-1, with a tentative D call TRBD1 (7 bases). This CDR3 contains 15 residues. Germline CDR1 and CDR2: LNHDA and SQIVND (reference sequence). The V end was cut by 5 bases, the J end by 8 bases, with 19 bases between.

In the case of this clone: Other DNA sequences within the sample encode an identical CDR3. CDR3 loop: CASSPLGGGNYNEQFF. CDR3 bases: TGTGCCAGCAGCCCGCTTGGGGGGGGCAACTACAATGAGCAGTTCTTC. The J gene is TRBJ2-1, the V gene TRBV4-2; TRBD2 might be the D (7 bases). Per germline, CDR1 LGHNA and CDR2 YNFKEQ. The CDR3 totals 16 residues. With 4 bases removed from V and 3 bases from J, the gap between germline ends came to 16 bases.

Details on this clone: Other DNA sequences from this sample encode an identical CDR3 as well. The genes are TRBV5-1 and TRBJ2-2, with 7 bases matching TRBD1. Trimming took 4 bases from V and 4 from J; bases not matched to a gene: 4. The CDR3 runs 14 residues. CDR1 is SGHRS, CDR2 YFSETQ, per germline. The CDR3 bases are TGCGCCAGCAGCCCACAGGGGTTCACCGGGGAGCTGTTTTTT. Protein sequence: CASSPQGFTGELFF.

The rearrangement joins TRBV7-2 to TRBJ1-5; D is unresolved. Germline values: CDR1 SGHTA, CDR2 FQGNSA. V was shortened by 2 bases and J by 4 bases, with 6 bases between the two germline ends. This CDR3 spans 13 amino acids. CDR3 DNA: TGTGCCAGCAGCTTATCGGTGAATCAGCCCCAGCATTTT. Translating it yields CASSLSVNQPQHF.

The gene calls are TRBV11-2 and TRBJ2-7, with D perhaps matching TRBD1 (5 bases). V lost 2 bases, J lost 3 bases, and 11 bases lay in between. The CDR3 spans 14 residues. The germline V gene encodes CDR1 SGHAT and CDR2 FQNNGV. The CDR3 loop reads CASSLQGAVYEQYF. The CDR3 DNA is TGTGCCAGCAGCTTACAGGGTGCGGTCTACGAGCAGTACTTC.

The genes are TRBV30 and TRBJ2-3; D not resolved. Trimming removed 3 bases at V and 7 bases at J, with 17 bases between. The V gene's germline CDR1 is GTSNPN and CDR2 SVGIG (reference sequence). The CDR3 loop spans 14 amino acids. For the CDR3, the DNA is TGTGCCTGGAGAGGGTCGTCCCCGGGCAATACGCAGTATTTT. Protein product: CAWRGSSPGNTQYF.

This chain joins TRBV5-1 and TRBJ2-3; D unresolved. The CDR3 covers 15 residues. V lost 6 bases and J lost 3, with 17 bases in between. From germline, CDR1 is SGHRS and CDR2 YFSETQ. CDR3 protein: CASTGRTLGTDTQYF. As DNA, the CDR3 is TGCGCCAGCACCGGAAGGACGCTGGGGACAGATACGCAGTATTTT.

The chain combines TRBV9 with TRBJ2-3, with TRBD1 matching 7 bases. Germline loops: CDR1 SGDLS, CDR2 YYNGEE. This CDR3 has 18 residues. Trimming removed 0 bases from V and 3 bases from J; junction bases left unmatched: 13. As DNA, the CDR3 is TGTGCCAGCAGCGTAGAGTCCCCGACAGGGTGGGGGACAGATACGCAGTATTTT. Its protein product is CASSVESPTGWGTDTQYF.

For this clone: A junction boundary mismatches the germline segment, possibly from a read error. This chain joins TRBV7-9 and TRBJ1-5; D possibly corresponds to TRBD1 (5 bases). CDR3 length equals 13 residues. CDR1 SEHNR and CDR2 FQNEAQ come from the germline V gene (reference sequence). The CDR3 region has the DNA TGTGCCAGCACCTTAGACAGTCATCAGCCCCAGCATTTT. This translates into CASTLDSHQPQHF.

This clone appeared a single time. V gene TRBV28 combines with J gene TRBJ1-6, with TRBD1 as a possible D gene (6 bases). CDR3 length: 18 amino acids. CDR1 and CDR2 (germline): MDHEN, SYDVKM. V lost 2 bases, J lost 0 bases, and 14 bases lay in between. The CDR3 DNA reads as TGTGCCAGCAGTTTAGGAGGGGGTTCTAGCTCCTATAATTCACCCCTCCACTTT. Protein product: CASSLGGGSSSYNSPLHF.

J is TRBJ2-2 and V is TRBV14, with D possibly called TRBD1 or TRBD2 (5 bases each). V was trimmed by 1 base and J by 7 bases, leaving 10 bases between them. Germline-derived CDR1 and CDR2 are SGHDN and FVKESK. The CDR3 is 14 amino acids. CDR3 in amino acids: CASSQGGAGGELFF. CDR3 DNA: TGTGCCAGCAGCCAAGGGGGCGCGGGCGGGGAGCTGTTTTTT.

The DNA of the CDR3 is TGTGCCAGCAGTCTCGGGACTGTAAACAATGAGCAGTTCTTC. Protein sequence: CASSLGTVNNEQFF. The chain couples TRBV27 to TRBJ2-1; D perhaps matches TRBD2 (6 bases). CDR3 length: 14 residues. The ends were cut back, 5 bases at V and 5 bases at J, with 13 bases in the middle. CDR1 is MNHEY and CDR2 is SMNVEV in the germline V gene (reference sequence).

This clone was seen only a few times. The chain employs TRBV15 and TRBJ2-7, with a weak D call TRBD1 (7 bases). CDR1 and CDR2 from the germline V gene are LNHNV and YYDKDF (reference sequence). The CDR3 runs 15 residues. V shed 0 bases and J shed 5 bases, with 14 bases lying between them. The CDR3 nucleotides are TGTGCCACCAGCAGAGATCAGGGGGGAGCTAACGAGCAGTACTTC. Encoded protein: CATSRDQGGANEQYF.

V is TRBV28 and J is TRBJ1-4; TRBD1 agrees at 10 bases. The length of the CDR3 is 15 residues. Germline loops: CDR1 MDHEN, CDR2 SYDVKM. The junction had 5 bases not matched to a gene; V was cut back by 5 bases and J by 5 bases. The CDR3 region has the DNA TGTGCCAGCAGTCTACCGGGACAGGGGAATGAAAAACTGTTTTTT. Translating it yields CASSLPGQGNEKLFF.

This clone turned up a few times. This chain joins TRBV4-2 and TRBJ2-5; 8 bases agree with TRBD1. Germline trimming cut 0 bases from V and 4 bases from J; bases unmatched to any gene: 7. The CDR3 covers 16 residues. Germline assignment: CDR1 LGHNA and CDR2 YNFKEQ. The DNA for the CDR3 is TGTGCCAGCAGCCAAGATCTACGAACAGGGGGAGAGACCCAGTACTTC. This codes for CASSQDLRTGGETQYF.

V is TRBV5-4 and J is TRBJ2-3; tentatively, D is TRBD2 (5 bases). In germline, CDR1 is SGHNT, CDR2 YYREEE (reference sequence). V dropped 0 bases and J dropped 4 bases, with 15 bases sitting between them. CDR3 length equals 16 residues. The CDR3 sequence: CASSLGVARLPDTQYF. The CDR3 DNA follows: TGTGCCAGCAGCTTGGGAGTAGCGCGCCTCCCAGATACGCAGTATTTT.

The DNA for the CDR3 is TGTGCCAGCTTCTTGGCAGGCGGGGTCACTGAAGCTTTCTTT. It yields the protein CASFLAGGVTEAFF. The rearrangement uses TRBV27 and TRBJ1-1; unclear D gene. Germline-derived CDR1 and CDR2 are MNHEY and SMNVEV (reference sequence). CDR3 length equals 14 residues. With 8 bases removed from V and 4 bases from J, the gap between germline ends came to 17 bases.

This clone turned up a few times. In DNA, the CDR3 is TGTGCCAGCAGCTTCGGGACAGTTAATTCACCCCTCCACTTT. It yields the protein CASSFGTVNSPLHF. The chain couples TRBV5-5 to TRBJ1-6; 7 positions agree with TRBD1. The germline V gene encodes CDR1 SGHKS and CDR2 YYEKEE (reference sequence). This CDR3 has 14 residues. Trimming at V came to 2 bases and at J to 6 bases, leaving 2 bases not matched to a gene.

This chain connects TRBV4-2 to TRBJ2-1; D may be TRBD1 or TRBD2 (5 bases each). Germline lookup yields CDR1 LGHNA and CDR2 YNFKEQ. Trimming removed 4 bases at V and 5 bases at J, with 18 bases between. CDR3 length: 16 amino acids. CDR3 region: CASSPYPGTTDNEQFF. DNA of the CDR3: TGTGCCAGCAGCCCCTATCCCGGGACGACTGACAATGAGCAGTTCTTC.